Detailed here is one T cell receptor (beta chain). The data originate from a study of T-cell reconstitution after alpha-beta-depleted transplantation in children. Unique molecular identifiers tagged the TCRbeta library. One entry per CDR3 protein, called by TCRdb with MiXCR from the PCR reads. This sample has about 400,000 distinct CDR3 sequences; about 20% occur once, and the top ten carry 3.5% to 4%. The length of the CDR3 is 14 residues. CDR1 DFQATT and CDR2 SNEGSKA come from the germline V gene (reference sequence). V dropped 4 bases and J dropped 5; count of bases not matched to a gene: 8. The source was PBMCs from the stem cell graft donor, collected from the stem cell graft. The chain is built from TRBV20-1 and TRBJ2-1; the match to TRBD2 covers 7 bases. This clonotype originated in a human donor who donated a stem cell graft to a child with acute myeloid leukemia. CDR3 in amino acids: CSAKEGGTHNEQFF. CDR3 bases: TGCAGTGCTAAAGAGGGAGGGACCCACAATGAGCAGTTCTTC.